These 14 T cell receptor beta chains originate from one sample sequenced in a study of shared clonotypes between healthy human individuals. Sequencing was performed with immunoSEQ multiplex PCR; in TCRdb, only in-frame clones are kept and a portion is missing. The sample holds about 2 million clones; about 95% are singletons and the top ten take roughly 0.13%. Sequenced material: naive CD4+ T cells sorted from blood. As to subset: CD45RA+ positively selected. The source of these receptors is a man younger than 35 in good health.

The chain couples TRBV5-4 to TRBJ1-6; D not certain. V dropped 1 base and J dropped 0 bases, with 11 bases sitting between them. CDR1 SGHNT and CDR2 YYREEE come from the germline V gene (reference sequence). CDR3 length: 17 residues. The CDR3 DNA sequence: TGTGCCAGCAGCTTGTCTCCTCAGAGCTCCTATAATTCACCCCTCCACTTT. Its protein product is CASSLSPQSSYNSPLHF. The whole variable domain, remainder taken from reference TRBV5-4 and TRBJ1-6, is ETGVTQSPTHLIKTRGQQVTLRCSSQSGHNTVSWYQQALGQGPQFIFQYYREEENGRGNFPPRFSGLQFPNYSSELNVNALELDDSALYLCASSLSPQSSYNSPLHFGNGTRLTVT.

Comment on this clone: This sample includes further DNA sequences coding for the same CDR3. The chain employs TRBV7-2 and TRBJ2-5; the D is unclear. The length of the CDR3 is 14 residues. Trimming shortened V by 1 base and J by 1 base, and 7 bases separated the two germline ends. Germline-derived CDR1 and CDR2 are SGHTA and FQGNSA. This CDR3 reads CASSLVASQETQYF. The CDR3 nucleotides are TGTGCCAGCAGCTTAGTGGCCAGCCAAGAGACCCAGTACTTC.

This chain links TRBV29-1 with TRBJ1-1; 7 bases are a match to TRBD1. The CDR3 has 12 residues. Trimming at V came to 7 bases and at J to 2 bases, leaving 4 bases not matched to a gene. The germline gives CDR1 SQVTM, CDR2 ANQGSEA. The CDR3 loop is CSGGDSNTEAFF. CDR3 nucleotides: TGCAGCGGTGGGGACAGCAACACTGAAGCTTTCTTT.

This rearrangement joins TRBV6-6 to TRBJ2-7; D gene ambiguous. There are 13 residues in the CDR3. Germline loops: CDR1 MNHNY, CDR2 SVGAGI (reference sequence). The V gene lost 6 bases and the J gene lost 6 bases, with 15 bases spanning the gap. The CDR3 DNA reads TGTGCCAGCAGCGTCGATCAAGACGGCGAGCAGTACTTC. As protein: CASSVDQDGEQYF.

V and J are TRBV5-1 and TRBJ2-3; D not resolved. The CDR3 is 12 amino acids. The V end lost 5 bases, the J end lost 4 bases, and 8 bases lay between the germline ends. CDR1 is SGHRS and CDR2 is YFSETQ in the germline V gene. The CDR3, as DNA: TGCGCCAGCAGAGGCACTTCAGATACGCAGTATTTT. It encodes CASRGTSDTQYF.

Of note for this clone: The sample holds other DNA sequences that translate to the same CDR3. The CDR3 here is CASSLPGSSYNEQFF. The CDR3 region has the DNA TGCGCCAGCAGCTTGCCGGGGAGCTCCTACAATGAGCAGTTCTTC. The chain couples TRBV5-1 to TRBJ2-1; tentative D call: TRBD2 (5 bases). Between the trimmed V and J ends, which lost 1 base and 0 bases, there was a span of 8 bases. Germline CDR1 is SGHRS and CDR2 is YFSETQ. The CDR3 covers 15 residues.

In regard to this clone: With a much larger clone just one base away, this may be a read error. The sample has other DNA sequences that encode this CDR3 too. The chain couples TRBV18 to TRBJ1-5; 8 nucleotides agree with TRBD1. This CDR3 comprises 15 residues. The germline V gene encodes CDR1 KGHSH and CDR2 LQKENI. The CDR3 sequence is CASSRTGLSNQPQHF. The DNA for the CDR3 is TGTGCCAGCTCCCGGACAGGGTTGAGCAACCAGCCCCAGCATTTT.

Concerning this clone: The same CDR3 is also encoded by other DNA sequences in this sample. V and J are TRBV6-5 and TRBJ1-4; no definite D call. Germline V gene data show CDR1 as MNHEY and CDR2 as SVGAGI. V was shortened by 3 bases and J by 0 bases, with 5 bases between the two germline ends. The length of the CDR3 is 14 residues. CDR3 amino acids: CASSYGATNEKLFF. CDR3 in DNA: TGTGCCAGCAGTTATGGGGCAACTAATGAAAAACTGTTTTTT.

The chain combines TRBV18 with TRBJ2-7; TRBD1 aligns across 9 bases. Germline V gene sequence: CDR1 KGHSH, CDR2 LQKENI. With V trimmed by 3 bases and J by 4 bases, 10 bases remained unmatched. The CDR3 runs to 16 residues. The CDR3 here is CASSPLSGQGEYEQYF. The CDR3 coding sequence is TGTGCCAGCTCACCCCTCTCGGGACAGGGAGAGTACGAGCAGTACTTC. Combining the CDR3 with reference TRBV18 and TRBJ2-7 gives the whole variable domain NAGVMQNPRHLVRRRGQEARLRCSPMKGHSHVYWYRQLPEEGLKFMVYLQKENIIDESGMPKERFSAEFPKEGPSILRIQQVVRGDSAAYFCASSPLSGQGEYEQYFGPGTRLTVT.

The CDR3 DNA follows: TGTGCCAGCAGTGAATATAACAAAGGCCGAAACGAAAAACTGTTTTTT. This translates into CASSEYNKGRNEKLFF. The V call is TRBV25-1, the J call TRBJ1-4; D gene uncertain. The CDR3 loop spans 16 amino acids. The ends were cut back, 0 bases at V and 8 bases at J, with 16 bases in the middle. Germline V gene lookup returns CDR1 MGHDK and CDR2 SYGVNS.

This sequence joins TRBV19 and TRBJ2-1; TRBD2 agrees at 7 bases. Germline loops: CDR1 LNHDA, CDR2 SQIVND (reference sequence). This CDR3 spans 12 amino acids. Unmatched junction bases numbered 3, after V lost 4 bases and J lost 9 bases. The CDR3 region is CASSSSGPEQFF. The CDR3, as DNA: TGTGCCAGTAGTAGTAGCGGGCCTGAGCAGTTCTTC.

CDR3 amino acids: CASSNRRVTEQYF. DNA for the CDR3: TGTGCCAGCAGTAATCGACGGGTGACGGAGCAGTACTTC. The rearrangement uses TRBV5-8 and TRBJ2-7; D gene uncertain. CDR3 length equals 13 residues. Germline loops: CDR1 SGHTS, CDR2 YDEGEE. Trimming removed 5 bases at V and 7 bases at J, with 16 bases between.

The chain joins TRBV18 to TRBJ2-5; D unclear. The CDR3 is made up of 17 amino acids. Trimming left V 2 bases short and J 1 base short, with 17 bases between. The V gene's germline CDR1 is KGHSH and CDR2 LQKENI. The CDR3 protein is CASSPTELRLLQETQYF. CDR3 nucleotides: TGTGCCAGCTCACCAACCGAGTTGAGGCTTCTCCAAGAGACCCAGTACTTC.

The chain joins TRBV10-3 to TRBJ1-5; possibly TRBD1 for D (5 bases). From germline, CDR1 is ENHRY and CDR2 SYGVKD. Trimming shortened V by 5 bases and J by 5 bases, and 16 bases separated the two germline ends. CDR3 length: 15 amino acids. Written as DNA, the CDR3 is TGTGCCATCAGTAGTGCAGGGTCTGAACATCAGCCCCAGCATTTT. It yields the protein CAISSAGSEHQPQHF.